This entry concerns a single TCR beta chain. V shed 7 bases and J shed 3 bases, with 18 bases lying between them. The CDR3 consists of 15 residues. Germline-derived CDR1 and CDR2 are SNHLY and FYNNEI. Original handling: Estimation of nucleated cell counts was performed using reference gene primer amplification. Profiling relied on immunoSEQ multiplex PCR, and the TCRdb table lists in-frame clones only, not all of them. V and J calls plus clone size are reproduced from that table; the DNA served to infer D and trimming. The sample carries roughly 170,000 clones, about 79% recorded once. These data originate in a study of blood T cell repertoires in COVID-19. On the study more broadly: Whether acute or convalescent, the COVID-19 samples came from the United States, Italy and Spain. PBMCs, B-cell-depleted T cells, or T cells provided the cDNA or gDNA that made up the material.

The sequencing sample was made of peripheral blood. The sequence derives from a woman aged 65 to 85 with acute or convalescent COVID-19. This sequence joins TRBV2 and TRBJ1-2; D is ambiguous. The CDR3 sequence: CASKMRPFPDYGYTF. The CDR3 nucleotides are TGTGCCAGCAAGATGCGGCCATTCCCTGACTATGGCTACACCTTC.